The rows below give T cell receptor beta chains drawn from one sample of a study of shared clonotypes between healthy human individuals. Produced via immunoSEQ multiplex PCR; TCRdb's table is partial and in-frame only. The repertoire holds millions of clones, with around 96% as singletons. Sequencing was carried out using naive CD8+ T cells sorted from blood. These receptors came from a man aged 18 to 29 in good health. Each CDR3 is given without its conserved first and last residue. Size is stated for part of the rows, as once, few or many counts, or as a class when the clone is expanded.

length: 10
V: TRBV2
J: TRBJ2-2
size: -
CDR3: ASSRATGELF

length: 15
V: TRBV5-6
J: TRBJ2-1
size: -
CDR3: ASSFPGQGFSYNEQF

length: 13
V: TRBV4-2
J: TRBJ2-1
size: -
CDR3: ASSQPLAPTDEQF

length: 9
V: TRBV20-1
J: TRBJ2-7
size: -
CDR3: SAKQVDEQY

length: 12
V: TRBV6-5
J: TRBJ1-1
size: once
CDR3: ASSHRNLGTEAF

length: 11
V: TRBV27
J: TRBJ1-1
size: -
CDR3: ASSLGVATEAF

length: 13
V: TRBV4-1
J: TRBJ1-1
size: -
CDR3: ASSLIEAGDTEAF

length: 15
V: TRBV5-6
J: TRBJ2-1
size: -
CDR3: ASSLAVGAGHHNEQF

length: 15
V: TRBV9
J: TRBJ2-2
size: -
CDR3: ASSPPGTSGGTGELF

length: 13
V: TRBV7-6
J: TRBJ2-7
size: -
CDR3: ASSFLGANSYEQY

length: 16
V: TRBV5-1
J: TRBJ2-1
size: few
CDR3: ASSYGLAGGRSYNEQF

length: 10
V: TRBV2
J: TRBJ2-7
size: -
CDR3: ASSDDPYEQY

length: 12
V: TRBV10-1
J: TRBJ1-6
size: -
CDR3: ASSGTADNSPLH

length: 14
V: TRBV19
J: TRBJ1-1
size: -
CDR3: ASSPMGQGLNTEAF

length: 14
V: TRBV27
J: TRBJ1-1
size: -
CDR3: ASSLPPGTGATEAF

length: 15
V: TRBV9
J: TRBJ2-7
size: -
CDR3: ASSVASGRAAGDEQY

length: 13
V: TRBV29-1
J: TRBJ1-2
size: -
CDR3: SVEDRTGGNYGYT

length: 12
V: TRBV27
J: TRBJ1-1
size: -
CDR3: ASSLRGRDTEAF

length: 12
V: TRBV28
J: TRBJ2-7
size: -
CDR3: ASSHRGGAYEQY

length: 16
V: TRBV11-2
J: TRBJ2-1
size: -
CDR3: ASSLDFPGAGARNEQF

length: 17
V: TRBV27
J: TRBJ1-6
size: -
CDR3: ASSPHQVTDKSYNSPLH

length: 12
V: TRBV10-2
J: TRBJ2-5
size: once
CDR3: ASRSARGFETQY

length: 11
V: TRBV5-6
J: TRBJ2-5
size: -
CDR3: ASSWQEQETQY

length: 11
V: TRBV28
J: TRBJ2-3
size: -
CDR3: ASFLGGTDTQY

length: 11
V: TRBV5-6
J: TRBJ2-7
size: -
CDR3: ASSPDSSYEQY

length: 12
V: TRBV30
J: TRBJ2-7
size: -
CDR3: AWTQRDPYYEQY

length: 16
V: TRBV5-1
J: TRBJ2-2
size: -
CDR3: ASSFGTGLYGDTGELF

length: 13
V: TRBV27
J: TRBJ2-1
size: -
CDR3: ATQSGLAAYNEQF

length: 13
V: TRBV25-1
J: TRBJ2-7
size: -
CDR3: ASSDSGGISYEQY

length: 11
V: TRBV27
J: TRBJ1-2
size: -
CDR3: ASSLSMRNGYT

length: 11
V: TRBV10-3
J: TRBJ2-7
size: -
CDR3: AISETAAYEQY

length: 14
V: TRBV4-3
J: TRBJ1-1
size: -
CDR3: ASSRRGGEGDTEAF

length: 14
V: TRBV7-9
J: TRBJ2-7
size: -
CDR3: ASSTDGLAGSYEQY

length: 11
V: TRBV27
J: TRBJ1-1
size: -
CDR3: ASKARLNTEAF

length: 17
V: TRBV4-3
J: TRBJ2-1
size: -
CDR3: ASSQMPGLSLSSYNEQF

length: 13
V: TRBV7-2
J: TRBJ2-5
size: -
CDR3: ASSTGQGARVTQY

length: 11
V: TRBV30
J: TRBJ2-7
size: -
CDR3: AWSRTSGYEQY

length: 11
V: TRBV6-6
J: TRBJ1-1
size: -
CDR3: ASSQTANTEAF

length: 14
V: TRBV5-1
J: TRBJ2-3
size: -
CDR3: ASSLDAGGSTDTQY

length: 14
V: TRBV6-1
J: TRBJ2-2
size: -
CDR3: ASSEGTSLNTGELF

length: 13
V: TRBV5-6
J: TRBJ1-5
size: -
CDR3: ASSLLMEGNQPQH

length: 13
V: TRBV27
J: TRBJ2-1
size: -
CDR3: ASSPLAGGYNEQF

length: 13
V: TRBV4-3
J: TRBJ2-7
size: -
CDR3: ASSQDSGSVYEQY

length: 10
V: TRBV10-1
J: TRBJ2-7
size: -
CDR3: ASSDGSYEQY

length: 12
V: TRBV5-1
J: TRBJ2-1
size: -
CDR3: ASSSRSSYNEQF

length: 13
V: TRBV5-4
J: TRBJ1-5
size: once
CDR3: ASSLGTDRNQPQH

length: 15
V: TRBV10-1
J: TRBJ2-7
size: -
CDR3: ASSESPRGGRALGQY

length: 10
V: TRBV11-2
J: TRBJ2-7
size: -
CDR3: ASSYGFHEQY

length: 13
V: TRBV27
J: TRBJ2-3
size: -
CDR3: ASSFFGGGTDTQY

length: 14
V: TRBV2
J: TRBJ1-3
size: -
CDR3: ASSAGTEGSGNTIY

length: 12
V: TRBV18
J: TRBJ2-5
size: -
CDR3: ASSRTGRQETQY

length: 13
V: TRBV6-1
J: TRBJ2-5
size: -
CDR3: ASSGGLAVLETQY

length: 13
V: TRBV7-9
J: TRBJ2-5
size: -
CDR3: ASSLLAGGGETQY

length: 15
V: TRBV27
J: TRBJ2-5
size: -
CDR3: ASSPLGARDTQETQY

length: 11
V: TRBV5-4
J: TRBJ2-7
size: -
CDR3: ASSARQGVQQY